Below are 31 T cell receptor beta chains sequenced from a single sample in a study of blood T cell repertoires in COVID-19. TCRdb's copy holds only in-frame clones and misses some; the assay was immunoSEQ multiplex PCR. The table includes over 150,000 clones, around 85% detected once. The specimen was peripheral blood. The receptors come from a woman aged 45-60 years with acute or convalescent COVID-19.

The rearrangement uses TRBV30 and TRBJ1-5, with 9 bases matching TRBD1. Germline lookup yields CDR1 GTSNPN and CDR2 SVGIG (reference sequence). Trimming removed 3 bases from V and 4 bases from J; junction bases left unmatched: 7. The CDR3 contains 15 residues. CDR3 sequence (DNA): TGTGCCTGGAGAGGACAGGGGTTTGGAAATCAGCCCCAGCATTTT. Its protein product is CAWRGQGFGNQPQHF. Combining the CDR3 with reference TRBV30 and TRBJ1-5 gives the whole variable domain SQTIHQWPATLVQPVGSPLSLECTVEGTSNPNLYWYRQAAGRGLQLLFYSVGIGQISSEVPQNLSASRPQDRQFILSSKKLLLSDSGFYLCAWRGQGFGNQPQHFGDGTRLSIL.

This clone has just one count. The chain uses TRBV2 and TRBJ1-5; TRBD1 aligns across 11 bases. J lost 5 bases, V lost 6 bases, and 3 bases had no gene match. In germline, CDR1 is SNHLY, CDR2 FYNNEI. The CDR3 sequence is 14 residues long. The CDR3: CASRGTGGDQPQHF. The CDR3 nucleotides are TGTGCCAGCAGGGGGACAGGGGGAGATCAGCCCCAGCATTTT.

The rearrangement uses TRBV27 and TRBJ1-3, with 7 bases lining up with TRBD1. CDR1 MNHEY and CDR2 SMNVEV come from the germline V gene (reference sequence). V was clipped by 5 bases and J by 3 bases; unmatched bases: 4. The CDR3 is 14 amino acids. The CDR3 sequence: CASSQTGDGNTIYF. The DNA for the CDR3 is TGTGCCAGCAGTCAAACAGGGGATGGAAACACCATATATTTT.

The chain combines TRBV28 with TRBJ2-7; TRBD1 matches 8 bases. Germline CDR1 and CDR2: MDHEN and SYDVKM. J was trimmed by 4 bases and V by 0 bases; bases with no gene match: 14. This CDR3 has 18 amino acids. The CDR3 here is CASSLWASRDRRVYEQYF. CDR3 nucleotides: TGTGCCAGCAGTTTATGGGCTTCCCGGGACAGGCGAGTTTACGAGCAGTACTTC. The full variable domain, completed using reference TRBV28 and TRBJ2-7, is DVKVTQSSRYLVKRTGEKVFLECVQDMDHENMFWYRQDPGLGLRLIYFSYDVKMKEKGDIPEGYSVSREKKERFSLILESASTNQTSMYLCASSLWASRDRRVYEQYFGPGTRLTVT.

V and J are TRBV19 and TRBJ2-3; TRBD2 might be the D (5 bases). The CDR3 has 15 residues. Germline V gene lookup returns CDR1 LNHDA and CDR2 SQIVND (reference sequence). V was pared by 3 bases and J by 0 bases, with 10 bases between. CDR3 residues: CASSISALSTDTQYF. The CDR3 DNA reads TGTGCCAGTAGTATTAGCGCCCTGAGCACAGATACGCAGTATTTT.

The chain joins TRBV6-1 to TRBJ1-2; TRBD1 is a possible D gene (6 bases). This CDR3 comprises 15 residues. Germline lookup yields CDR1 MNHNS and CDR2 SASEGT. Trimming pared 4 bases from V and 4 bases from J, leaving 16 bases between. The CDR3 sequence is CASSGALGAVYGYTF. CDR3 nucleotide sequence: TGTGCCAGCAGTGGAGCATTGGGGGCAGTCTATGGCTACACCTTC.

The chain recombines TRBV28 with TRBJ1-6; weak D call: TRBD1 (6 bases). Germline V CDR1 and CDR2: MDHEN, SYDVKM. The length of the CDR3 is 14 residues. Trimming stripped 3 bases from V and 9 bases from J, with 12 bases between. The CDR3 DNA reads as TGTGCCAGCAGTTTGACAGGTTTGGGTTCACCCCTCCACTTT. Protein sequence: CASSLTGLGSPLHF.

DNA for the CDR3: TGTGCCAGCAGTTACCGACAGGAACAATCCTACAATGAGCAGTTCTTC. Its protein product is CASSYRQEQSYNEQFF. The chain joins TRBV6-5 to TRBJ2-1; weak D call: TRBD1 (6 bases). The CDR3 sequence is 16 residues long. V dropped 2 bases and J dropped 1 base, with 12 bases sitting between them. CDR1 is MNHEY and CDR2 is SVGAGI in the germline V gene.

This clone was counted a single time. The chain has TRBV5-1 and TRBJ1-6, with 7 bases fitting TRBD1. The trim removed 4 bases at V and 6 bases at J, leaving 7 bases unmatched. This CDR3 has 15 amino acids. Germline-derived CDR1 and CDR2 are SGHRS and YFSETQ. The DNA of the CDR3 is TGCGCCAGCAGCCCTGAGGGGGCAGGTAATTCACCCCTCCACTTT. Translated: CASSPEGAGNSPLHF.

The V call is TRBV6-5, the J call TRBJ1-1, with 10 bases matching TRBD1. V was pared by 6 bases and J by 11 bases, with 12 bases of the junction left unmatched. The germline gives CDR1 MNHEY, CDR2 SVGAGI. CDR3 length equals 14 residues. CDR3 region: CASSLAKDRGTAFF. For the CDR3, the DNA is TGTGCCAGCAGCCTTGCCAAGGACAGGGGGACGGCTTTCTTT.

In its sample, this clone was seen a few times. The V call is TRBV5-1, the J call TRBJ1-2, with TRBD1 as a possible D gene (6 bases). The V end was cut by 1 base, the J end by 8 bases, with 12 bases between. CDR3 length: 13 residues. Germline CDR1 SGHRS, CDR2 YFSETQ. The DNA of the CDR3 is TGCGCCAGCAGCTTGAATGAGGGGGACGGCTACACCTTC. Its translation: CASSLNEGDGYTF.

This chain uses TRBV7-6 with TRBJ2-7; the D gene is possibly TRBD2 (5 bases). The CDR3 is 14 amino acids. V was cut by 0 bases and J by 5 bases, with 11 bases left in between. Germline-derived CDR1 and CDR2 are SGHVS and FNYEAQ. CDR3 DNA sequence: TGTGCCAGCAGCTTAGCGCTAGCCTCAGACGAGCAGTACTTC. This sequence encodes CASSLALASDEQYF.

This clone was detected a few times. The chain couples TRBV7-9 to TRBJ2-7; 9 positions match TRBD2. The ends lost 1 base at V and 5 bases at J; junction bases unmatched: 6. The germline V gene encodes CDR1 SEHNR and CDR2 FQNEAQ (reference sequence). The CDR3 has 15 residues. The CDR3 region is CASSLGAGGPDEQYF. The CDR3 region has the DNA TGTGCCAGCAGCTTAGGGGCGGGAGGGCCCGACGAGCAGTACTTC.

This chain's CDR3 is CSVRWTGDNSPLHF. The CDR3, as DNA: TGCAGCGTTCGATGGACAGGGGATAATTCACCCCTCCACTTT. The chain combines TRBV29-1 with TRBJ1-6; 9 bases are a match to TRBD1. The CDR3 is 14 residues long. Germline CDR1 reads SQVTM; CDR2 reads ANQGSEA. The junction had 4 bases not matched to a gene; V was cut back by 5 bases and J by 5 bases.

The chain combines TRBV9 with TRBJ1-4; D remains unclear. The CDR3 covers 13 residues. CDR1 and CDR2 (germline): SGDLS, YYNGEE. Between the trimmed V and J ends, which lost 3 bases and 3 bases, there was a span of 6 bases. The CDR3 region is CASSGAANEKLFF. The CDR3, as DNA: TGTGCCAGCAGCGGGGCAGCTAATGAAAAACTGTTTTTT.

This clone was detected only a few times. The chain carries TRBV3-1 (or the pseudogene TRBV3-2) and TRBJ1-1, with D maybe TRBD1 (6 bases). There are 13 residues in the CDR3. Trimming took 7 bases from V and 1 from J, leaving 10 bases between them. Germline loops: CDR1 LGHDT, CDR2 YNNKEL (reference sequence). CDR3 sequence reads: CASTPDRNTEAFF. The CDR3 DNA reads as TGTGCCAGCACCCCGGACAGGAACACTGAAGCTTTCTTT.

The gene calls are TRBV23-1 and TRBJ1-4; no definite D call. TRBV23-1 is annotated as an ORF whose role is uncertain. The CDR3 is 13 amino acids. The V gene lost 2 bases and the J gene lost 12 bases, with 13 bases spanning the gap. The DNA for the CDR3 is TGCGCCAGCAGTCAACGGGTTTTCGAGGAACTGTTTTTT. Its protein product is CASSQRVFEELFF.

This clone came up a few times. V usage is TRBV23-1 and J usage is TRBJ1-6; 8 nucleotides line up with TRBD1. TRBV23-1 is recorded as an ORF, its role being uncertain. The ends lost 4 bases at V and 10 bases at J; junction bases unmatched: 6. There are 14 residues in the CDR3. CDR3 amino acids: CASSRTQGGSPLHF. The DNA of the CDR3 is TGCGCCAGCAGTCGTACACAGGGGGGATCACCCCTCCACTTT.

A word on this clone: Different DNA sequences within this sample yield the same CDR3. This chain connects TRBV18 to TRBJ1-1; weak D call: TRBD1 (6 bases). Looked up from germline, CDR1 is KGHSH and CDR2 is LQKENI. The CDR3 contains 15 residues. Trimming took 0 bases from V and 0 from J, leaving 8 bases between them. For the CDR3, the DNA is TGTGCCAGCTCACCACCTGGGGGCATGAACACTGAAGCTTTCTTT. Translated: CASSPPGGMNTEAFF.

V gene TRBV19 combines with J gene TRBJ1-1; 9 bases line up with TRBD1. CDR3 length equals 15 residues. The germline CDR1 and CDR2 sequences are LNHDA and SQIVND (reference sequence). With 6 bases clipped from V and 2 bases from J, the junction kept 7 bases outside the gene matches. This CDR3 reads CASRARDRENTEAFF. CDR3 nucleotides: TGTGCCAGTAGAGCCCGGGACAGGGAAAACACTGAAGCTTTCTTT.

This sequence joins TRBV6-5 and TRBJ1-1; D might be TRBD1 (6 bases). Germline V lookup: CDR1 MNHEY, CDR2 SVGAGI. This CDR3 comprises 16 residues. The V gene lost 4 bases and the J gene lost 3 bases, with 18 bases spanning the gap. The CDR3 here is CASSFTGLGRHTEAFF. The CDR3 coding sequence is TGTGCCAGCAGTTTCACAGGGTTAGGTCGTCACACTGAAGCTTTCTTT.

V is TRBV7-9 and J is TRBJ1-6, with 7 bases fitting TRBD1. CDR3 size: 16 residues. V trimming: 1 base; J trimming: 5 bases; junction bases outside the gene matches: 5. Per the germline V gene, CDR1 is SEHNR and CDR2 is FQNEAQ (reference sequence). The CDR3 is CASSLEGRGHNSPLHF. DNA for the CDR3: TGTGCCAGCAGCTTAGAAGGTAGGGGGCATAATTCACCCCTCCACTTT.

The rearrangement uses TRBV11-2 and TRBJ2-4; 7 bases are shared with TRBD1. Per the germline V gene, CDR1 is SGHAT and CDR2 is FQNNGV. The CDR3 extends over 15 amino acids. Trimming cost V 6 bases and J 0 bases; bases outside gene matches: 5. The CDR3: CASSPGQLAKNIQYF. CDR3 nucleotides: TGTGCCAGCAGTCCGGGACAGCTAGCCAAAAACATTCAGTACTTC.

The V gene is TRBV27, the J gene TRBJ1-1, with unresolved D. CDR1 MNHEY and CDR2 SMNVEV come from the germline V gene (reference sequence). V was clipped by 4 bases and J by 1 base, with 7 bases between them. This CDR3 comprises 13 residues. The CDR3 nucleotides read TGTGCCAGCAGTTGGTCAGGGAACACTGAAGCTTTCTTT. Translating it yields CASSWSGNTEAFF.

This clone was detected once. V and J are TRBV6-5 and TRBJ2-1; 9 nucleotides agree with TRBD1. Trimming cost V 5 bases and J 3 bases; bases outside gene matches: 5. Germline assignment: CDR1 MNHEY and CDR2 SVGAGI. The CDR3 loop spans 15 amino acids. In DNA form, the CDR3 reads TGTGCCAGCAGTAACCGGGACAGGGTCTACAATGAGCAGTTCTTC. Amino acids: CASSNRDRVYNEQFF.

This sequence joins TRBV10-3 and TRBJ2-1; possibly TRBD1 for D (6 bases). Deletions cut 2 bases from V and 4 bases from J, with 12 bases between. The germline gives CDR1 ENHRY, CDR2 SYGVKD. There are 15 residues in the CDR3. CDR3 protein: CAISEGQIDYNEQFF. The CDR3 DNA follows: TGTGCCATCAGTGAGGGACAGATAGATTACAATGAGCAGTTCTTC.

The CDR3 protein is CASSPQRQGLSNQPQHF. CDR3 nucleotide sequence: TGTGCCAGCAGTCCCCAGAGGCAGGGTTTAAGCAATCAGCCCCAGCATTTT. This chain links TRBV28 with TRBJ1-5, with D possibly TRBD1 on 5 matching bases. This CDR3 contains 17 residues. CDR1 is MDHEN and CDR2 is SYDVKM in the germline V gene. Trimming removed 5 bases at V and 1 base at J, with 18 bases between.

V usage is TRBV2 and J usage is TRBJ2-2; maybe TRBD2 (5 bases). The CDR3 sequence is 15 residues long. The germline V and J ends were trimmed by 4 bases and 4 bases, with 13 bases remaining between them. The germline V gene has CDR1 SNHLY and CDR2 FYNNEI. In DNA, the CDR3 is TGTGCCAGCAGTGGCGGGTGGGCGGGCACCGGGGAGCTGTTTTTT. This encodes CASSGGWAGTGELFF.

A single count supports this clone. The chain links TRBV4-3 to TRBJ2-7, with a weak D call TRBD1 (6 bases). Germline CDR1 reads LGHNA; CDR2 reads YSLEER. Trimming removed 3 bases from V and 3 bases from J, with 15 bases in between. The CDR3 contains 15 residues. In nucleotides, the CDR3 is TGCGCCAGCAGCCAGTCGACAGGTATATTCTACGAGCAGTACTTC. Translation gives CASSQSTGIFYEQYF.

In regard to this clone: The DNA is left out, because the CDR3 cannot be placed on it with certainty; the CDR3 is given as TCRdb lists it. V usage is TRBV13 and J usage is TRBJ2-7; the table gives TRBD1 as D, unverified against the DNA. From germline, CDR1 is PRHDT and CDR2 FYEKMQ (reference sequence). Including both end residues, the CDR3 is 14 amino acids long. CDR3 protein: CASSLVGQGTPADF.

CDR3 amino acids: CASSLTGNQPQHF. In DNA form, the CDR3 reads TGTGCCAGCAGCTTAACAGGCAATCAGCCCCAGCATTTT. The chain employs TRBV11-2 and TRBJ1-5, with D unresolved. In germline, CDR1 is SGHAT, CDR2 FQNNGV. V gave up 2 bases and J gave up 2 bases, with 4 bases separating them. The CDR3 consists of 13 residues.